Each of the 22 T cell receptor beta chains below was sequenced from the same sample in a study of breast tumors, draining lymph nodes, adjacent tissues. Using its own MiXCR run on the multiplex PCR reads, TCRdb lists one record per CDR3 protein. Here the sample spans around 140,000 distinct CDR3 sequences, 20% to 25% being singletons. The lymph nodes were axillary draining lymph nodes from breast cancer patients. The sample was axillary lymph node tissue. The receptors come from a female donor with breast cancer. Some clones in this sample may be carry-over from other donors' samples.

As for this clonotype: A much larger clone lies one base from this, so it may be a read error. V is TRBV4-1 and J is TRBJ1-5; D is possibly TRBD1 (6 bases). This CDR3 comprises 16 residues. V was pared by 8 bases and J by 3 bases, with 20 bases between. CDR1 is MGHRA, CDR2 YSYEKL, per germline. CDR3 sequence reads: CASGLQNAGANQPQHF. CDR3 coding DNA: TGCGCCAGCGGCCTCCAAAACGCAGGGGCCAATCAGCCCCAGCATTTT.

This clonotype was seen ten or more times. This chain connects TRBV19 to TRBJ2-2, with 8 bases matching TRBD1. CDR1 and CDR2 (germline): LNHDA, SQIVND (reference sequence). The J segment lost 5 bases and the V segment lost 10 bases, leaving 12 bases of the junction unmatched. The CDR3 covers 15 residues. In DNA form, the CDR3 reads TGTGCCAAGTTATCCGACAGGGGCTGTACCGGGGAGCTGTTTTTT. Protein: CAKLSDRGCTGELFF.

This clonotype was recorded many times. The chain couples TRBV20-1 to TRBJ2-7; 7 positions match TRBD1. CDR3 size: 14 residues. The germline CDR1 and CDR2 sequences are DFQATT and SNEGSKA (reference sequence). V was clipped by 3 bases and J by 0 bases; unmatched bases: 5. In DNA, the CDR3 is TGCAGTGCTAGTAAGACAGGGACCTCCTACGAGCAGTACTTC. It is translated as CSASKTGTSYEQYF.

Ten or more counts support this clonotype. CDR3 protein: CASSSLAGYNEQFF. CDR3 in DNA: TGTGCCAGCAGCTCCTTAGCGGGGTACAATGAGCAGTTCTTC. The chain is built from TRBV7-3 and TRBJ2-1; 8 positions agree with TRBD2. CDR3 length: 14 residues. Looked up from germline, CDR1 is SGHTA and CDR2 is FQGTGA. The V gene end was trimmed by 4 bases and the J gene end by 4 bases; junction bases not matched to a gene: 3.

Comments on this clonotype: One end of the junction fails to match germline, which may point to a read error. The chain is built from TRBV19 and TRBJ2-1, with 14 bases matching TRBD2. This CDR3 region has 17 residues. Germline assignment: CDR1 LNHDA and CDR2 SQIVND (reference sequence). The CDR3 reads CASTRGRLAGGPSEQLF. The CDR3 region has the DNA TGTGCCAGTACCCGGGGTCGACTAGCGGGAGGGCCGAGTGAGCAGCTCTTC.

This clonotype was detected ten times or more. The chain is built from TRBV28 and TRBJ1-6; D is perhaps TRBD1 (5 bases). The CDR3 totals 15 residues. Germline CDR1 and CDR2: MDHEN and SYDVKM. V was shortened by 6 bases and J by 10 bases, with 19 bases between the two germline ends. CDR3 DNA sequence: TGTGCCAGCAGGCCGGGACTCGGGGTGGGGTCACCCCTCCACTTT. It is translated as CASRPGLGVGSPLHF.

Points on this clonotype: This may stem from a read error, because a much larger clone lies one nucleotide away. CDR3 nucleotides: TGCAGTGCTAGAGGAACGGCCTCACGCCTCCACTTT. Translating gives CSARGTASRLHF. This sequence joins TRBV20-1 and TRBJ1-6, with D uncertain. The V gene's germline CDR1 is DFQATT and CDR2 SNEGSKA (reference sequence). The CDR3 sequence is 12 residues long.

With regard to this clonotype: At one end, the junction sequence differs from germline, possibly due to a read error. The V gene is TRBV7-2, the J gene TRBJ2-1; D may correspond to TRBD1 or TRBD2 (5 bases each). The germline gives CDR1 SGHTA, CDR2 FQGNSA. This CDR3 has 13 residues. CDR3 loop: CASSRGRYNELFF. Written as DNA, the CDR3 is TGTGCCAGCAGCCGGGGCAGATACAATGAGCTGTTCTTC.

The chain links TRBV19 to TRBJ1-5; D remains unclear. Trimming stripped 4 bases from V and 2 bases from J, with 3 bases between. The CDR3 is 12 residues long. Germline CDR1 is LNHDA and CDR2 is SQIVND (reference sequence). CDR3 DNA sequence: TGTGCCAGTAGTAAGGGCAATCAGCCCCAGCATTTT. It encodes CASSKGNQPQHF.

This clonotype appeared many times. Written as DNA, the CDR3 is TGTGCCAGCAGCTTGACGGGAAACCATAATTCACCCCTCCACTTT. Encoded protein: CASSLTGNHNSPLHF. The gene calls are TRBV5-8 and TRBJ1-6; D not resolved. Germline V gene data show CDR1 as SGHTS and CDR2 as YDEGEE. The CDR3 sequence is 15 residues long. With 1 base removed from V and 5 bases from J, the gap between germline ends came to 10 bases.

This chain connects TRBV6-4 to TRBJ2-5; 9 bases are shared with TRBD2. The V gene's germline CDR1 is MRHNA and CDR2 SNTAGT. With V trimmed by 0 bases and J by 4 bases, 6 bases remained unmatched. This CDR3 has 16 amino acids. This CDR3 reads CASSDSIALAGETQYF. The CDR3 region has the DNA TGTGCCAGCAGTGACTCGATTGCACTAGCGGGAGAGACCCAGTACTTC.

Ten or more counts support this clonotype. This sequence joins TRBV7-8 and TRBJ2-1; 11 nucleotides align to TRBD2. V shed 3 bases, J shed 7 bases, and the junction held 5 bases outside the gene matches. CDR1 is SGHVS and CDR2 is FQNEAQ in the germline V gene. The CDR3 consists of 15 residues. CDR3: CASSLGTSGINEQFF. In DNA form, the CDR3 reads TGTGCCAGCAGCTTGGGGACTAGCGGAATTAATGAGCAGTTCTTC.

This chain connects TRBV6-2 or TRBV6-3 to TRBJ2-1; 10 bases fit TRBD2. V shed 4 bases, J shed 8 bases, and the junction held 8 bases outside the gene matches. Germline loops: CDR1 MNHEY, CDR2 SVGEGT. This CDR3 is built from 15 residues. CDR3 in DNA: TGTGCCAGCAGTTCGCCTAGCGGGAGTCGATATGAGCAGTTCTTC. This sequence encodes CASSSPSGSRYEQFF.

This clonotype has ten or more counts. The chain employs TRBV6-6 and TRBJ2-1; tentatively, D is TRBD2 (6 bases). V was trimmed by 2 bases and J by 8 bases, leaving 10 bases between them. Germline-derived CDR1 and CDR2 are MNHNY and SVGAGI (reference sequence). CDR3 size: 13 residues. CDR3 loop: CASSYRPGDEQFF. The CDR3 DNA reads as TGTGCCAGCAGTTACCGGCCGGGGGATGAGCAGTTCTTC.

This clonotype was seen only once. The junction departs from the called germline gene at one end, perhaps through a read error. The chain couples TRBV7-2 to TRBJ2-5; possible D gene TRBD2, 6 bases. The germline gives CDR1 SGHTA, CDR2 FQGNSA. The CDR3 has 16 residues. This CDR3 reads CASSLGVRESSETRYF. CDR3 sequence (DNA): TGTGCCAGCAGCTTAGGGGTACGGGAGTCGTCAGAGACCCGGTACTTC. Full variable domain (outside the CDR3, taken from reference TRBV7-2 and TRBJ2-5): GAGVSQSPSNKVTEKGKDVELRCDPISGHTALYWYRQSLGQGLEFLIYFQGNSAPDKSGLPSDRFSAERTGGSVSTLTIQRTQQEDSAVYLCASSLGVRESSETRYFGPGTRLLVL.

The sample holds many counts of this clonotype. This chain joins TRBV14 and TRBJ2-7, with D possibly being TRBD1 (6 bases). Trimming cost V 6 bases and J 6 bases, with 9 bases left between them. Germline loops: CDR1 SGHDN, CDR2 FVKESK. This CDR3 has 11 amino acids. CDR3 region: CASSTRGEQYF. CDR3 bases: TGTGCCAGCAGTACCAGGGGCGAGCAGTACTTC.

This clonotype has a count of ten or more. This chain links TRBV24-1 with TRBJ2-3; 8 bases are a match to TRBD2. The length of the CDR3 is 16 residues. The V segment lost 3 bases and the J segment 3 bases; nucleotides outside the gene matches: 7. From germline, CDR1 is KGHDR and CDR2 SFDVKD. As DNA, the CDR3 is TGTGCCACCAGTGATGCGAGCGGGAGAGGGACAGATACGCAGTATTTT. Protein: CATSDASGRGTDTQYF.

This clonotype was seen a few times. The chain uses TRBV3-1 and TRBJ2-3; possible D gene TRBD1, 5 bases. The length of the CDR3 is 15 residues. Germline lookup yields CDR1 LGHDT and CDR2 YNNKEL (reference sequence). V was cut by 4 bases and J by 1 base, with 12 bases left in between. CDR3 in amino acids: CASSPARGGTDTQYF. The CDR3 coding sequence is TGTGCCAGCAGCCCCGCAAGGGGCGGCACAGATACGCAGTATTTT.

Details on this clonotype: A much larger clone differs by one base, so this may be a read error. The CDR3 carries no conserved terminal phenylalanine or tryptophan, so it likely arises from a read error. CDR3 sequence reads: CASSSLSGTSNPYEQYS. CDR3 nucleotides: TGTGCCAGTAGTAGCCTCTCCGGGACTAGCAACCCCTACGAGCAGTACTCC. This rearrangement joins TRBV19 to TRBJ2-7; 9 bases are a match to TRBD2. CDR3 size: 17 residues. The V and J ends lost 4 bases and 2 bases, in that order; junction bases with no gene match: 12. The germline V gene encodes CDR1 LNHDA and CDR2 SQIVND (reference sequence).

Of note for this clonotype: This may arise from a read error, as a much more abundant clone is one base away. The rearrangement joins TRBV7-9 to TRBJ2-6; D gene uncertain. V lost 2 bases and J 1 base, leaving 9 bases between the germline ends. Germline lookup yields CDR1 SEHNR and CDR2 FQNEAQ (reference sequence). The CDR3 contains 16 residues. The CDR3 sequence is CASSLTVPSGANVLTF. The CDR3 DNA reads TGTGCCAGCAGCTTAACGGTCCCATCTGGGGCCAACGTCCTGACTTTC.

The chain has TRBV6-5 and TRBJ1-6; D is perhaps TRBD1 (6 bases). V was shortened by 6 bases and J by 7 bases, with 16 bases between the two germline ends. The CDR3 extends over 15 amino acids. Germline CDR1 and CDR2: MNHEY and SVGAGI. CDR3 in amino acids: CASSLSPGANSPLHF. The DNA for the CDR3 is TGTGCCAGCAGCCTCTCCCCAGGGGCGAATTCACCCCTCCACTTT.

This clonotype was seen many times. The V and J genes are TRBV3-1 and TRBJ2-7, with 7 positions matching TRBD2. Trimming took 1 base from V and 3 from J; bases not matched to a gene: 6. CDR1 LGHDT and CDR2 YNNKEL come from the germline V gene (reference sequence). The CDR3 spans 15 residues. The CDR3 nucleotides read TGTGCCAGCAGCCAAGCTGGCGGGAGTAGCTACGAGCAGTACTTC. Its translation is CASSQAGGSSYEQYF.